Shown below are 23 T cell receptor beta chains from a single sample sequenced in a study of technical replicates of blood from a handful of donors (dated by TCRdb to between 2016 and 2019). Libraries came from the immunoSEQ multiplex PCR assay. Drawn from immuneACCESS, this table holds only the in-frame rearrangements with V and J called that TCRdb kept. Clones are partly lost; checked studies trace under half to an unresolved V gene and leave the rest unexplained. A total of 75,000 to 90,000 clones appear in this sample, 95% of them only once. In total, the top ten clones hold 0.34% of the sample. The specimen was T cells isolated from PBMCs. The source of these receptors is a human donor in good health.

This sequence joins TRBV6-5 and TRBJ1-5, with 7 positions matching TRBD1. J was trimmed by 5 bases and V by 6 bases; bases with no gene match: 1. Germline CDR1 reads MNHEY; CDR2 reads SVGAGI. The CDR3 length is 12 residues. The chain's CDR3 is CASRQGDQPQHF. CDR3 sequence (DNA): TGTGCCAGCAGGCAGGGGGATCAGCCCCAGCATTTT.

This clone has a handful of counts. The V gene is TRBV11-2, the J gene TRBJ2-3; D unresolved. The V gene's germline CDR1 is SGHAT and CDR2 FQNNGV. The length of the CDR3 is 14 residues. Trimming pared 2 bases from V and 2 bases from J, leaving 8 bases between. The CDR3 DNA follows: TGTGCCAGCAGCTTACTGTCCTCCACAGATACGCAGTATTTT. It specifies CASSLLSSTDTQYF.

CDR3 in amino acids: CSACHYTEAFF. CDR3 sequence (DNA): TGCAGTGCTTGCCACTACACTGAAGCTTTCTTT. The chain employs TRBV20-1 and TRBJ1-1; D not certain. V was pared by 5 bases and J by 3 bases, with 7 bases between. Germline CDR1 reads DFQATT; CDR2 reads SNEGSKA (reference sequence). The length of the CDR3 is 11 residues.

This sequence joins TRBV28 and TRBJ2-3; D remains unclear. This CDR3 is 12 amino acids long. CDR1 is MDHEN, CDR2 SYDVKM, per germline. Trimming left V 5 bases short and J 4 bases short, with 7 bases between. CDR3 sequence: CASSLSADTQYF. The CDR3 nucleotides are TGTGCCAGCAGTCTGTCGGCAGATACGCAGTATTTT.

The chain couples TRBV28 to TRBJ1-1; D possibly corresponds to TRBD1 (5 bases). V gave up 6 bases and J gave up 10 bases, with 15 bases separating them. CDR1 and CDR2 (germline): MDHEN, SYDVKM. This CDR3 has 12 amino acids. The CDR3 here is CASSQGQLGAFF. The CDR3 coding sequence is TGTGCCAGCAGCCAAGGACAATTGGGAGCTTTCTTT.

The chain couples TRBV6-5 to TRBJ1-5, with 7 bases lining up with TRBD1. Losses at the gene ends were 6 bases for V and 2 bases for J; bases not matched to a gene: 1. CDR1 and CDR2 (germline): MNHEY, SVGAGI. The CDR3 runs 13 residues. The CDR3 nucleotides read TGTGCCAGCAGAGGACAGGGCAATCAGCCCCAGCATTTT. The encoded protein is CASRGQGNQPQHF.

Here the CDR3 reads CALGSSYEQYF. The CDR3 region has the DNA TGTGCCTTGGGCTCCTCCTACGAGCAGTACTTC. This chain uses TRBV30 with TRBJ2-7; D remains ambiguous. Germline CDR1 is GTSNPN and CDR2 is SVGIG (reference sequence). The CDR3 is 11 residues long. The V end was cut by 7 bases, the J end by 0 bases, with 7 bases between.

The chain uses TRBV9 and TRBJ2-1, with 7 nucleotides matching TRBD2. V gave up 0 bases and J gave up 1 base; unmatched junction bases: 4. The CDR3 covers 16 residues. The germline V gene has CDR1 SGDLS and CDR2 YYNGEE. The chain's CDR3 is CASSVEPAGSYNEQFF. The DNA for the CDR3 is TGTGCCAGCAGCGTAGAGCCAGCGGGGTCCTACAATGAGCAGTTCTTC.

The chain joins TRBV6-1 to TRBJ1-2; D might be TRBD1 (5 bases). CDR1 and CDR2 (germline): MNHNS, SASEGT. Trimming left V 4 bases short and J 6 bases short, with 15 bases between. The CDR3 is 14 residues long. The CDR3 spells CASSVGLDMDGYTF. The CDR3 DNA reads TGTGCCAGCAGTGTGGGACTCGATATGGATGGCTACACCTTC.

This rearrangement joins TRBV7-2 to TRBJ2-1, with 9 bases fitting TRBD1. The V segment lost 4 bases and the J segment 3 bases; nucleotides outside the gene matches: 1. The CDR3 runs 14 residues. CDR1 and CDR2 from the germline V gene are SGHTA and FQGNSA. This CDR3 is CASSSGQGYNEQFF. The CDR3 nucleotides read TGTGCCAGCAGCTCGGGACAGGGCTACAATGAGCAGTTCTTC.

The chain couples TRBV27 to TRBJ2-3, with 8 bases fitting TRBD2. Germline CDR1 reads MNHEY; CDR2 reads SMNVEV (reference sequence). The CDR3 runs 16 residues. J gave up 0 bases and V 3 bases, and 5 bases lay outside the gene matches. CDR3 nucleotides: TGTGCCAGCAGTTTTAGGACTAGCCCGAGCACAGATACGCAGTATTTT. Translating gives CASSFRTSPSTDTQYF.

CDR3 DNA: TGTGCCAGCAGTTACTTTTCACAGGGATCCGGGGAGCTGTTTTTT. As protein: CASSYFSQGSGELFF. The V call is TRBV6-5, the J call TRBJ2-2; D is possibly TRBD1 (6 bases). The V end lost 1 base, the J end lost 6 bases, and 12 bases lay between the germline ends. Germline V gene data show CDR1 as MNHEY and CDR2 as SVGAGI. The CDR3 has 15 residues.

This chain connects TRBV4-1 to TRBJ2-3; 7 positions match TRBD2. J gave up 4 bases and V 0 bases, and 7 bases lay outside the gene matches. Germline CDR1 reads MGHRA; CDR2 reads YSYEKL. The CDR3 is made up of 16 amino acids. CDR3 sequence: CASSQDFSGIADTQYF. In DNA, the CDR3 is TGCGCCAGCAGCCAAGACTTCAGCGGGATAGCAGATACGCAGTATTTT.

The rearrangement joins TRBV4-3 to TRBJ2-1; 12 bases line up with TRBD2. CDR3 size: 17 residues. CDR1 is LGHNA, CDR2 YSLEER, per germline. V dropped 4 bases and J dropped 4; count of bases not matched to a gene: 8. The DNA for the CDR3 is TGCGCCAGCAGCCCGGGACTAGCGGGTTTACTTTACAATGAGCAGTTCTTC. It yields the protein CASSPGLAGLLYNEQFF.

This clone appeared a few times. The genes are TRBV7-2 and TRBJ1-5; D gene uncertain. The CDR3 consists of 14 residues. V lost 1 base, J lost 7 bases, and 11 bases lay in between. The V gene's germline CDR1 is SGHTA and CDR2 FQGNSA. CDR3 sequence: CASSLGGPGQPQHF. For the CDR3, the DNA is TGTGCCAGCAGCTTAGGTGGGCCGGGGCAGCCCCAGCATTTT.

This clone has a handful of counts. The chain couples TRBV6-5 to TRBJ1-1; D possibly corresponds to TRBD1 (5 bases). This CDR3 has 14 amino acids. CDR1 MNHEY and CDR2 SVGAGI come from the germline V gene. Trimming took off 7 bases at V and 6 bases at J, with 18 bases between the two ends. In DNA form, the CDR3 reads TGTGCCAGCATGATGGTAGGGGCCAGGGCTGAAGCTTTCTTT. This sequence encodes CASMMVGARAEAFF.

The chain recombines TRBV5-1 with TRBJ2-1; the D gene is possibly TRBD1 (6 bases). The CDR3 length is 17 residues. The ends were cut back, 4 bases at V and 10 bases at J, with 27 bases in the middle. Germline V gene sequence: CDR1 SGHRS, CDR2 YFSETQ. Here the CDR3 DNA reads TGCGCCAGCAGCGAATGGGGGACGGGTGGGGGCCAGGGAGAGCAGTTCTTC. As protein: CASSEWGTGGGQGEQFF. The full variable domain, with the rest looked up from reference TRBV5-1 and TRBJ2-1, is KAGVTQTPRYLIKTRGQQVTLSCSPISGHRSVSWYQQTPGQGLQFLFEYFSETQRNKGNFPGRFSGRQFSNSRSEMNVSTLELGDSALYLCASSEWGTGGGQGEQFFGPGTRLTVL.

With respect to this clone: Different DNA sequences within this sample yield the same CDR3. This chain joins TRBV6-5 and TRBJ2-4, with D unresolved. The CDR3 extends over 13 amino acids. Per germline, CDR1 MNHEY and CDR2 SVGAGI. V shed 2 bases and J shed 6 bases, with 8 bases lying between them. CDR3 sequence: CASSYDRGNIQYF. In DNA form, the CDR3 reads TGTGCCAGCAGTTACGACCGCGGAAACATTCAGTACTTC.

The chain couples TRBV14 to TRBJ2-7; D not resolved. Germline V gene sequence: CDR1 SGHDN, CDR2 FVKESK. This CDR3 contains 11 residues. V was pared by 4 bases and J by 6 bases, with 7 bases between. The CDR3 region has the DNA TGTGCCAGCAGCCTATCCGGCGAGCAGTACTTC. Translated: CASSLSGEQYF.

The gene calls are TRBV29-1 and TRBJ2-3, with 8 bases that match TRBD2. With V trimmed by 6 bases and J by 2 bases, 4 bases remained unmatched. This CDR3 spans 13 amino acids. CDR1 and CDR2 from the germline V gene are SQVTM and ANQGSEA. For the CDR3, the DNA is TGCAGCGTAGCGGGAGAGAACACAGATACGCAGTATTTT. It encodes CSVAGENTDTQYF.

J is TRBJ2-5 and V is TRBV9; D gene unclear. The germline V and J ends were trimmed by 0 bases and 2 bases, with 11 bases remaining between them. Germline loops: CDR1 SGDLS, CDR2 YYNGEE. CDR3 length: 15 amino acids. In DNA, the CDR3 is TGTGCCAGCAGCGTAGCTCCCGCAGGTCAAGAGACCCAGTACTTC. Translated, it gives CASSVAPAGQETQYF.

For the CDR3, the DNA is TGTGCCAGCAGTTCAGGGGCGGTAGCTGAAGCTTTCTTT. Protein product: CASSSGAVAEAFF. V usage is TRBV6-5 and J usage is TRBJ1-1; D may be TRBD1 (6 bases). Trimming took off 4 bases at V and 6 bases at J, with 12 bases between the two ends. The CDR3 is 13 amino acids. CDR1 is MNHEY and CDR2 is SVGAGI in the germline V gene.

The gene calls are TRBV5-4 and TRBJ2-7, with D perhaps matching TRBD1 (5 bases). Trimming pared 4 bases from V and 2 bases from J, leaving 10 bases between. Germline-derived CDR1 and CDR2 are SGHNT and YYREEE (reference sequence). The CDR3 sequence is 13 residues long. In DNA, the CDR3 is TGTGCCAGCAGCATTAGGGGTACCTACGAGCAGTACTTC. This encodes CASSIRGTYEQYF.